The 24 T cell receptor beta chains in this list originate from one sample, sequenced in a study of cytomegalovirus exposure and HLA in healthy donors. The PCR contained 60 Vbeta and 13 Jbeta primers. Profiling relied on immunoSEQ multiplex PCR, and the TCRdb table lists in-frame clones only, not all of them. The top ten clones hold 2.5% of a sample with 65,000 to 90,000 clones, about 80% of them seen once. What was sequenced was PBMCs. Receptor source: a man aged 25-45 years in good health and CMV-seronegative.

J is TRBJ2-1 and V is TRBV5-1; D possibly corresponds to TRBD2 (6 bases). This CDR3 is built from 14 residues. V was pared by 2 bases and J by 7 bases, with 13 bases between. Germline values: CDR1 SGHRS, CDR2 YFSETQ. The chain's CDR3 is CASSFPGTANEQFF. The CDR3 DNA follows: TGCGCCAGCAGCTTCCCCGGGACTGCGAATGAGCAGTTCTTC. The full variable domain, in which reference TRBV5-1 and TRBJ2-1 provide the parts outside the CDR3, is KAGVTQTPRYLIKTRGQQVTLSCSPISGHRSVSWYQQTPGQGLQFLFEYFSETQRNKGNFPGRFSGRQFSNSRSEMNVSTLELGDSALYLCASSFPGTANEQFFGPGTRLTVL.

The chain uses TRBV15 and TRBJ1-5; D not resolved. In germline, CDR1 is LNHNV, CDR2 YYDKDF (reference sequence). V dropped 1 base and J dropped 4 bases, with 8 bases sitting between them. CDR3 size: 14 residues. The CDR3 loop reads CATSRGGVNQPQHF. CDR3 in DNA: TGTGCCACCAGCAGAGGAGGTGTAAATCAGCCCCAGCATTTT.

V gene TRBV7-2 combines with J gene TRBJ1-6; D gene ambiguous. V was clipped by 2 bases and J by 14 bases, with 10 bases between them. Germline V gene data show CDR1 as SGHTA and CDR2 as FQGNSA. The CDR3 totals 12 residues. The CDR3 DNA sequence: TGTGCCAGCAGCTTATATAGCTCAGCCCTCCACTTT. Translated, it gives CASSLYSSALHF.

As concerns this clone: The junction shows a germline mismatch at one end, possibly a read error. The rearrangement joins TRBV5-6 to TRBJ2-2; maybe TRBD2 (6 bases). This CDR3 spans 15 amino acids. Germline V gene data show CDR1 as SGHDT and CDR2 as YYEEEE. The CDR3, as DNA: TGTGCCAGCAGGTTGGACACTAGCTACGCCGGGGAGCTGTTTTTT. Its protein is CASRLDTSYAGELFF.

The genes are TRBV10-3 and TRBJ2-3; D is perhaps TRBD1 (5 bases). Looked up from germline, CDR1 is ENHRY and CDR2 is SYGVKD. Trimming cost V 2 bases and J 4 bases, with 10 bases left between them. This CDR3 contains 14 residues. The CDR3 here is CAISEPRTPDTQYF. As DNA, the CDR3 is TGTGCCATCAGTGAGCCGCGGACACCAGATACGCAGTATTTT.

The rearrangement uses TRBV4-1 and TRBJ2-7; 11 nucleotides align to TRBD2. Trimming at V came to 3 bases and at J to 2 bases, leaving 3 bases not matched to a gene. This CDR3 has 15 residues. Germline CDR1 and CDR2: MGHRA and YSYEKL. CDR3 in DNA: TGCGCCAGCAGCCAGTTTAGCGGGAGGGCCTACGAGCAGTACTTC. Translation gives CASSQFSGRAYEQYF.

In this sample, this clone turned up once. The chain has TRBV7-9 and TRBJ1-2; D perhaps matches TRBD1 (5 bases). The CDR3 has 12 residues. Germline V lookup: CDR1 SEHNR, CDR2 FQNEAQ (reference sequence). Deletions cut 9 bases from V and 7 bases from J, with 15 bases between. As DNA, the CDR3 is TGTGCCAGTACGCAGGGCTCCCGTGGCTACACCTTC. Residues: CASTQGSRGYTF.

The chain has TRBV4-3 and TRBJ1-5; D is unresolved. V was cut by 5 bases and J by 5 bases, with 10 bases left in between. The CDR3 is 13 residues long. The germline V gene has CDR1 LGHNA and CDR2 YSLEER. The CDR3 DNA follows: TGCGCCAGCAGCGTAACTGGTGATCAGCCCCAGCATTTT. It encodes CASSVTGDQPQHF.

The rearrangement joins TRBV5-1 to TRBJ1-1; 9 nucleotides agree with TRBD1. Germline CDR1 and CDR2: SGHRS and YFSETQ. V was pared by 4 bases and J by 10 bases, with 5 bases of the junction left unmatched. The CDR3 covers 12 residues. The CDR3 DNA sequence: TGCGCCAGCAGCCCCCCGGGACAGGGAGCTTTCTTT. Translated: CASSPPGQGAFF.

The chain couples TRBV6-6 to TRBJ2-7; TRBD1 matches at 8 bases. With V trimmed by 5 bases and J by 4 bases, 7 bases remained unmatched. Germline CDR1 reads MNHNY; CDR2 reads SVGAGI (reference sequence). This CDR3 has 14 residues. CDR3: CASSPAGGRYEQYF. In nucleotides, the CDR3 is TGTGCCAGCAGTCCCGCAGGGGGCAGGTACGAGCAGTACTTC.

Notes on this clone: Germline and junction disagree at one end, which may indicate a read error. The chain recombines TRBV6-4 with TRBJ1-5; tentatively, D is TRBD1 (6 bases). The CDR3 spans 14 residues. Germline loops: CDR1 MRHNA, CDR2 SNTAGT. The CDR3 region is CARSAGTRGQPQHF. For the CDR3, the DNA is TGTGCCCGCAGCGCCGGGACACGGGGTCAGCCCCAGCATTTT.

V is TRBV4-2 and J is TRBJ2-1; D perhaps matches TRBD2 (6 bases). This CDR3 comprises 17 residues. CDR1 is LGHNA and CDR2 is YNFKEQ in the germline V gene. The V end was cut by 4 bases, the J end by 0 bases, with 16 bases between. The CDR3 here is CASSLRPPSDSYNEQFF. In DNA, the CDR3 is TGTGCCAGCAGCCTTCGACCACCTAGCGACTCCTACAATGAGCAGTTCTTC.

This clone has only one observation. The genes are TRBV2 and TRBJ1-1, with 7 bases identical to TRBD1. Germline V lookup: CDR1 SNHLY, CDR2 FYNNEI. J was trimmed by 0 bases and V by 10 bases; bases with no gene match: 14. The length of the CDR3 is 16 residues. For the CDR3, the DNA is TGTGCCACCGGGGGTGTACAGGGGCAAATGAACACTGAAGCTTTCTTT. Its translation is CATGGVQGQMNTEAFF.

The chain carries TRBV5-1 and TRBJ2-2; 10 bases align to TRBD1. V trimming: 3 bases; J trimming: 1 base; junction bases outside the gene matches: 3. Germline V CDR1 and CDR2: SGHRS, YFSETQ. The CDR3 loop spans 16 amino acids. CDR3 sequence (DNA): TGCGCCAGCAGCTCGGACAGGGGGGGGAACACCGGGGAGCTGTTTTTT. This gives the protein CASSSDRGGNTGELFF.

The V gene is TRBV19, the J gene TRBJ1-2; 7 positions match TRBD1. The V gene end was trimmed by 3 bases and the J gene end by 0 bases; junction bases not matched to a gene: 1. The CDR3 loop spans 14 amino acids. The germline V gene has CDR1 LNHDA and CDR2 SQIVND (reference sequence). In DNA, the CDR3 is TGTGCCAGTAGTATTGGGACAGCTAACTATGGCTACACCTTC. Amino acids: CASSIGTANYGYTF. The full variable domain, in which reference TRBV19 and TRBJ1-2 provide the parts outside the CDR3, is DGGITQSPKYLFRKEGQNVTLSCEQNLNHDAMYWYRQDPGQGLRLIYYSQIVNDFQKGDIAEGYSVSREKKESFPLTVTSAQKNPTAFYLCASSIGTANYGYTFGSGTRLTVV.

This clone was detected only a few times. The rearrangement joins TRBV5-6 to TRBJ1-1, with D unclear. V was cut by 0 bases and J by 4 bases, with 7 bases left in between. This CDR3 region has 13 residues. Germline assignment: CDR1 SGHDT and CDR2 YYEEEE. The DNA for the CDR3 is TGTGCCAGCAGCTTGGAACGGGGCACTGAAGCTTTCTTT. Amino acids: CASSLERGTEAFF.

This rearrangement joins TRBV4-3 to TRBJ1-2; D remains unclear. Trimming stripped 2 bases from V and 0 bases from J, with 16 bases between. Germline V gene sequence: CDR1 LGHNA, CDR2 YSLEER. The CDR3 sequence is 17 residues long. The CDR3 coding sequence is TGCGCCAGCAGCCAACTGATACAGACATCCGCTAACTATGGCTACACCTTC. Amino acid sequence: CASSQLIQTSANYGYTF.

CDR3 sequence: CASSLDAGTNYGYTF. In DNA form, the CDR3 reads TGCGCCAGCAGCCTGGATGCCGGGACAAACTATGGCTACACCTTC. The chain links TRBV4-1 to TRBJ1-2, with D possibly matching TRBD1 (6 bases). Trimming stripped 4 bases from V and 2 bases from J, with 14 bases between. The CDR3 runs to 15 residues. Germline V gives CDR1 MGHRA, CDR2 YSYEKL.

The chain combines TRBV9 with TRBJ2-5; 9 bases map to TRBD2. Germline loops: CDR1 SGDLS, CDR2 YYNGEE. Trimming removed 4 bases from V and 3 bases from J; junction bases left unmatched: 16. The CDR3 contains 18 residues. The CDR3 bases are TGTGCCAGCAGCCTTGGGGGCGGGGGGGTTCCGAGAAAAGAGACCCAGTACTTC. This codes for CASSLGGGGVPRKETQYF.

Comments on this clone: The germline gene is not matched at one end of the junction; a read error may be the cause. The chain uses TRBV7-9 and TRBJ1-1, with 7 positions matching TRBD1. The germline CDR1 and CDR2 sequences are SEHNR and FQNEAQ (reference sequence). The CDR3 sequence is 16 residues long. The CDR3 sequence is CSSSSNRVRGPTEAFF. The CDR3 coding sequence is TGTTCCAGCAGCTCAAATAGAGTAAGGGGGCCCACTGAAGCTTTCTTT.

The genes are TRBV9 and TRBJ1-1; possible D gene TRBD1, 5 bases. CDR3 length: 16 amino acids. The germline V gene has CDR1 SGDLS and CDR2 YYNGEE. V lost 0 bases to trimming and J lost 0 bases, with 12 bases between them. In DNA, the CDR3 is TGTGCCAGCAGCGTAGGGGCAGGGCAGTTGAACACTGAAGCTTTCTTT. Its protein is CASSVGAGQLNTEAFF.

The V gene is TRBV4-1, the J gene TRBJ1-2; the match to TRBD1 covers 9 bases. The germline gives CDR1 MGHRA, CDR2 YSYEKL. The V gene end was trimmed by 1 base and the J gene end by 2 bases; junction bases not matched to a gene: 2. This CDR3 is 15 amino acids long. DNA for the CDR3: TGCGCCAGCAGCCAAGTGGGACAGGGCAACTATGGCTACACCTTC. It yields the protein CASSQVGQGNYGYTF.

The chain employs TRBV19 and TRBJ2-2, with 7 bases that match TRBD2. Unmatched junction bases numbered 9, after V lost 6 bases and J lost 2 bases. Looked up from germline, CDR1 is LNHDA and CDR2 is SQIVND (reference sequence). The CDR3 totals 16 residues. The CDR3 sequence: CASRHPGLTNTGELFF. CDR3 nucleotides: TGTGCCAGTAGGCACCCGGGACTAACTAACACCGGGGAGCTGTTTTTT.

This clone was detected once. Sequence at one end of the junction differs from germline and may be a read error. The CDR3 nucleotides read TGTGCCAGTAGTACCTCAGGGGTCTCTGGCTATGGCTACCCCTTC. This codes for CASSTSGVSGYGYPF. This sequence joins TRBV19 and TRBJ1-2; D is possibly TRBD1 (6 bases). The germline CDR1 and CDR2 sequences are LNHDA and SQIVND (reference sequence). The CDR3 is 15 amino acids.